This T cell receptor beta chain was identified during a study of blood T cell repertoires in COVID-19. The assay was immunoSEQ multiplex PCR, and TCRdb's table has in-frame clones only and misses some. The repertoire consists of roughly 200,000 clones, with 65% to 90% occurring once and the leading ten covering 12%. The CDR3 consists of 13 residues. The J segment lost 4 bases and the V segment lost 10 bases, leaving 6 bases of the junction unmatched. Germline-derived CDR1 and CDR2 are MNHEY and SVGAGI. Researchers sorted participants into cohorts using their self-reported clinical history. This clonotype was obtained from a man aged 35 to 55 who had recovered from COVID-19. Sequenced input: PBMCs or T cells enriched from blood (not recorded which). This chain links TRBV6-5 with TRBJ1-4; 7 nucleotides line up with TRBD1. The CDR3, as DNA: TGTGCCATCACGGACAGGCGTAATGAAAAACTGTTTTTT. This codes for CAITDRRNEKLFF.